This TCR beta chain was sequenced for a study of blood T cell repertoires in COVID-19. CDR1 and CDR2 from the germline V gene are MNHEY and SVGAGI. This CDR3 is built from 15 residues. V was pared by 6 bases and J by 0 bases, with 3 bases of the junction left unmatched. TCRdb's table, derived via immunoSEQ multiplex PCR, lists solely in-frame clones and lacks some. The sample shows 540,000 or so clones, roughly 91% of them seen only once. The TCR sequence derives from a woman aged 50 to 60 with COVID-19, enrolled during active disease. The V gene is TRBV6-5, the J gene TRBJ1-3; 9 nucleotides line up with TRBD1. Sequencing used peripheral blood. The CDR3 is CASRTGGYSGNTIYF. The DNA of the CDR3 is TGTGCCAGCAGGACAGGGGGTTACTCTGGAAACACCATATATTTT.